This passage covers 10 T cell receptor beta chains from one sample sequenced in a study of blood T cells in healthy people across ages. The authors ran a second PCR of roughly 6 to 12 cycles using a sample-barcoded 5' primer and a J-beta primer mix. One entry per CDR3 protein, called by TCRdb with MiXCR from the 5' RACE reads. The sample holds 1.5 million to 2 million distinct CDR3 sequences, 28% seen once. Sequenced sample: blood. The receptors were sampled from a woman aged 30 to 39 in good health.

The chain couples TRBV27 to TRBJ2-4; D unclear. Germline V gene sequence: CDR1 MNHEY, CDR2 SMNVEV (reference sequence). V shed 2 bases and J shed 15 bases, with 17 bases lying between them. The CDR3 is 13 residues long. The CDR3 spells CASSLIQGIATYF. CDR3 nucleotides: TGTGCCAGCAGTTTAATCCAAGGGATAGCAACGTACTTC.

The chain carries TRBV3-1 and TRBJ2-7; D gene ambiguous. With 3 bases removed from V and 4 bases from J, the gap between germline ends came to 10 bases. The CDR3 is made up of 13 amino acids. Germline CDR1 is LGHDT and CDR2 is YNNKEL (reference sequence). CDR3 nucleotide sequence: TGTGCCAGCAGCCAGTCCGTGGATTACGAGCAGTACTTC. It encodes CASSQSVDYEQYF.

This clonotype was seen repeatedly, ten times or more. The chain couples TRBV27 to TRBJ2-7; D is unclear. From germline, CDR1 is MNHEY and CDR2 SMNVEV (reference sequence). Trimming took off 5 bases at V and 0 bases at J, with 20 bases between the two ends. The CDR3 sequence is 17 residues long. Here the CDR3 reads CASSRKKTVTVSYEQYF. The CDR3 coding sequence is TGTGCCAGCAGTCGAAAGAAGACTGTGACTGTCTCCTACGAGCAGTACTTC.

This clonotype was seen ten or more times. CDR3 in DNA: TGCGCCAGCAGCCAAGAAGGCCGCCGCTCCTACGAGCAGTACTTC. Residues: CASSQEGRRSYEQYF. This rearrangement joins TRBV4-3 to TRBJ2-7; D is unresolved. From germline, CDR1 is LGHNA and CDR2 YSLEER. The CDR3 has 15 amino acids. Trimming cost V 0 bases and J 0 bases, with 9 bases left between them.

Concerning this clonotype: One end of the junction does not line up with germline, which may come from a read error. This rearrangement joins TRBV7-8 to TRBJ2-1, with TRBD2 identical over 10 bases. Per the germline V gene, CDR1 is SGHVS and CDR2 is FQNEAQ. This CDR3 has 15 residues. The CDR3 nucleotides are TGTGCCAGCAGCTCTCTAGCGGGAGCAGCACATGAGCGGTTCTTC. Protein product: CASSSLAGAAHERFF. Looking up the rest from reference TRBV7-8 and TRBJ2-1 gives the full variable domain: GAGVSQSPRYKVAKRGQDVALRCDPISGHVSLFWYQQALGQGPEFLTYFQNEAQLDKSGLPSDRFFAERPEGSVSTLKIQRTQQEDSAVYLCASSSLAGAAHERFFGPGTRLTVL.

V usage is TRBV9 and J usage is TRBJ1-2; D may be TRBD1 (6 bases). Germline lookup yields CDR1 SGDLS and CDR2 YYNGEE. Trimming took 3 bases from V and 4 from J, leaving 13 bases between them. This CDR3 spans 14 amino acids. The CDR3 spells CASSALGQSYGYTF. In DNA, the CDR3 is TGTGCCAGCAGCGCCCTTGGACAGTCCTATGGCTACACCTTC.

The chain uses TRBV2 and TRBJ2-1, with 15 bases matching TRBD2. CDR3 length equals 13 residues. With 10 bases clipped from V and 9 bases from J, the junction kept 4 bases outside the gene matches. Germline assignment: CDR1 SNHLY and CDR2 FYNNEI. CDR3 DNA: TGTGCCACCGCGGGACTAGCGGGAGGTGAGCAGTTCTTC. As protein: CATAGLAGGEQFF.

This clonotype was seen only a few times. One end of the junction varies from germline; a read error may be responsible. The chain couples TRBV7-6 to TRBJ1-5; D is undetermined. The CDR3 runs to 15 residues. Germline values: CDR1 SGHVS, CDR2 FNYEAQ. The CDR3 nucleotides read TGTGCCTGCAGCTTAGCGGCGGGGAACAATCAGCCCCAGCATTTT. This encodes CACSLAAGNNQPQHF.

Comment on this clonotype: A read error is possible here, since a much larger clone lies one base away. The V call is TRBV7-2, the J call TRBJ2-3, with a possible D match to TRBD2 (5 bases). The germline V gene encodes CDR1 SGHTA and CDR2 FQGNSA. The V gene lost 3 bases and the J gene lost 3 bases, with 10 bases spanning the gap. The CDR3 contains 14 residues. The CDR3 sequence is CASSFGRRTDTQYF. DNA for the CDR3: TGTGCCAGCAGCTTCGGCAGGAGGACAGATACGCAGTATTTT.

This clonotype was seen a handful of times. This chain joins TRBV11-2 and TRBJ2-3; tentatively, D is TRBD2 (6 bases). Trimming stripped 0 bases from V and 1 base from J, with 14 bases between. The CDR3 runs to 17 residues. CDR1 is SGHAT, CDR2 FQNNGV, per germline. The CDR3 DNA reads TGTGCCAGCAGCTTAGATTCCCCGGGAGCGGGCACAGATACGCAGTATTTT. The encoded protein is CASSLDSPGAGTDTQYF.